The clone carrying this TCR beta chain has only a few counts. Its antigen is currently unknown. Clones were read by immunoSEQ multiplex PCR, and TCRdb kept only the in-frame ones, dropping some. The sample holds tens of thousands of clones, around 74% seen once. These data originate in a study of vaccination effects on CD4 cells after COVID-19. Broader study findings: Only 1 of 255 vaccine-induced clones from healthy vaccinees cross-reacted with common cold coronaviruses.

This CDR3 comprises 20 residues. Germline-derived CDR1 and CDR2 are LGHDT and YNNKEL (reference sequence). J gave up 0 bases and V 0 bases, and 14 bases lay outside the gene matches. Before sequencing took place, the ViraFEST assay used viral peptide pools to expand antigen-specific CD4+ T cells. CD4+ T cell isolation took place after nine to eleven days of culture. Nucleocapsid antibody tests were negative, and the vaccine recipients had no prior SARS-CoV-2 infection. Every well got two million PBMC, which were grown with 8.5 to 10 IU/ml IL-2 and around 10 ug/ml peptides. Half-medium exchanges with IL-2 medium took place on days 3 and 7.

The gene calls are TRBV3-1 (or the pseudogene TRBV3-2) and TRBJ1-2; 9 bases fit TRBD1. This clonotype originated in a human donor who received a COVID-19 vaccine. The sample in question was CD4+ T cells from PBMCs cultured with HCoV-NL63 spike peptides, obtained before COVID-19 vaccination. CDR3 sequence (DNA): TGTGCCAGCAGCCAAGATCACTGGAGGGACAGGGTACCCACTAACTATGGCTACACCTTC. This codes for CASSQDHWRDRVPTNYGYTF.